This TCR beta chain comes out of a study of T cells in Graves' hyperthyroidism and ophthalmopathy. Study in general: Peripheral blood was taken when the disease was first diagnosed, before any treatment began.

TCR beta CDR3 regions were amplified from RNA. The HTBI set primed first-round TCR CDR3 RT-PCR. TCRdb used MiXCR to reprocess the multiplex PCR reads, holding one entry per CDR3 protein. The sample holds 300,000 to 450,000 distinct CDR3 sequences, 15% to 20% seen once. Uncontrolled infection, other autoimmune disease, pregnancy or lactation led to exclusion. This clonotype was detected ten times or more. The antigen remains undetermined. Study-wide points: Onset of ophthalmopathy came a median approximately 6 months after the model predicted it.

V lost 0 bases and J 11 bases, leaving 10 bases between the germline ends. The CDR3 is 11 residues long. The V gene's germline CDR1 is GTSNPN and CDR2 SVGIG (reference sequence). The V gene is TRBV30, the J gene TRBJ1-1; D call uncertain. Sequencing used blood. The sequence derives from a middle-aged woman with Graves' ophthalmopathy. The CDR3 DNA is TGTGCCTGGAGTGTGAAAAGGGAGGCTTTCTTT. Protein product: CAWSVKREAFF.